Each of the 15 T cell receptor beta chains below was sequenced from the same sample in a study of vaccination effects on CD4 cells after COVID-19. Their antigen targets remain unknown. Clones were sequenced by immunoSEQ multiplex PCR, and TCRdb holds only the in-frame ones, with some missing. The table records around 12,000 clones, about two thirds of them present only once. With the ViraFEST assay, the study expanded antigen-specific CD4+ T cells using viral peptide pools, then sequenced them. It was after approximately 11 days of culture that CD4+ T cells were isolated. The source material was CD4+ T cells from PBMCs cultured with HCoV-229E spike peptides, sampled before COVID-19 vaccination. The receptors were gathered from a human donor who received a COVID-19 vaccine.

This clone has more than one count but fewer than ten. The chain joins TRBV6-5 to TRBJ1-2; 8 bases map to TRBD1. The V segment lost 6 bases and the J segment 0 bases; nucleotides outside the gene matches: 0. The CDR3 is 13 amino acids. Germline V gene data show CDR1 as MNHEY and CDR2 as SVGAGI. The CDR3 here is CASRTGANYGYTF. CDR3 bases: TGTGCCAGCAGGACAGGGGCTAACTATGGCTACACCTTC.

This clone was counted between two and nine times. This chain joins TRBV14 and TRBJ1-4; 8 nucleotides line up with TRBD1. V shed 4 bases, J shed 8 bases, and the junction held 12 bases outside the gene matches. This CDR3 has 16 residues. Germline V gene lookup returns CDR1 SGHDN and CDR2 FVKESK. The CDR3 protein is CASSRGADRGGEKLFF. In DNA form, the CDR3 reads TGTGCCAGCAGCCGGGGGGCCGACAGGGGTGGAGAAAAACTGTTTTTT.

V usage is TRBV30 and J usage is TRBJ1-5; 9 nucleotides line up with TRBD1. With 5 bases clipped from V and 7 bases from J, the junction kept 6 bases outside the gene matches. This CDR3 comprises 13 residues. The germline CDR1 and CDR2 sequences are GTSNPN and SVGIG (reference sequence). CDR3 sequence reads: CAWSGTGQQPQHF. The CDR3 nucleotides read TGTGCCTGGTCCGGGACAGGGCAACAGCCCCAGCATTTT.

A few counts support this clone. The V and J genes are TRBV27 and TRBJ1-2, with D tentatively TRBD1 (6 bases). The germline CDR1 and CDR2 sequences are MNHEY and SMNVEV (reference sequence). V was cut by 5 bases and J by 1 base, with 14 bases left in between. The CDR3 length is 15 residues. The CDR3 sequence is CASSPSQGINYGYTF. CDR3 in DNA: TGTGCCAGCAGTCCCTCGCAGGGGATTAACTATGGCTACACCTTC.

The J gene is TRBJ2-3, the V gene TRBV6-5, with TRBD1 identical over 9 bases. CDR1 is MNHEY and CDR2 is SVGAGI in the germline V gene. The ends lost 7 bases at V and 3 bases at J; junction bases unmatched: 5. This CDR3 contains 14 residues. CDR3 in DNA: TGTGCCAGCATGGACAGGGGTCGGACAGATACGCAGTATTTT. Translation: CASMDRGRTDTQYF.

The CDR3 sequence: CASSNGTWTSYEQYF. CDR3 nucleotide sequence: TGTGCCAGCAGCAACGGGACCTGGACCTCCTACGAGCAGTACTTC. The chain is built from TRBV9 and TRBJ2-7; either TRBD1 or TRBD2 may supply D (5 bases each). The V gene lost 4 bases and the J gene lost 0 bases, with 14 bases spanning the gap. The CDR3 extends over 15 amino acids. CDR1 is SGDLS and CDR2 is YYNGEE in the germline V gene.

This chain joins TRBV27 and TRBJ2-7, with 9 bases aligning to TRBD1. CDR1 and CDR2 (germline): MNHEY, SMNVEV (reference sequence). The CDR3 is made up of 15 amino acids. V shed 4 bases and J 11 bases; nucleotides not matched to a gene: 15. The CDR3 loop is CASSSKGGTGLGEYF. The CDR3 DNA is TGTGCCAGCAGTTCCAAGGGTGGGACAGGGCTGGGCGAGTACTTC.

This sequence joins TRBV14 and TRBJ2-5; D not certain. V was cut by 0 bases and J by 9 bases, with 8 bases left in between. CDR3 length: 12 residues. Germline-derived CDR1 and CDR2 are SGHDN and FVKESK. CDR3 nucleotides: TGTGCCAGCAGCCAAGATTTCGGGCCCCAGTACTTC. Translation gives CASSQDFGPQYF. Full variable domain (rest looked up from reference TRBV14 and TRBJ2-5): EAGVTQFPSHSVIEKGQTVTLRCDPISGHDNLYWYRRVMGKEIKFLLHFVKESKQDESGMPNNRFLAERTGGTYSTLKVQPAELEDSGVYFCASSQDFGPQYFGPGTRLLVL.

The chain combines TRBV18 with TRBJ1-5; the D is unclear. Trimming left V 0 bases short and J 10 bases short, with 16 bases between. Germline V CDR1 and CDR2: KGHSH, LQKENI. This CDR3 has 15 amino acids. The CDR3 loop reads CASSPPLAPGLPQHF. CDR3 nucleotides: TGTGCCAGCTCACCACCGCTGGCCCCGGGGTTACCCCAGCATTTT.

CDR3 sequence: CASSQDVRNSPLHF. The CDR3 nucleotides read TGCGCCAGCAGCCAAGATGTACGGAATTCACCCCTCCACTTT. The V and J genes are TRBV4-1 and TRBJ1-6; no clear D. Germline lookup yields CDR1 MGHRA and CDR2 YSYEKL. V lost 0 bases to trimming and J lost 7 bases, with 7 bases between them. There are 14 residues in the CDR3.

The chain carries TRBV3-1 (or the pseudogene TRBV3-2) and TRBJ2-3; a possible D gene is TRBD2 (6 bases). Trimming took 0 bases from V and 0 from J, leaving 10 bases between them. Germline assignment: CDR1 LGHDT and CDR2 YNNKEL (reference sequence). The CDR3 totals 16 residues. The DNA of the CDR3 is TGTGCCAGCAGCCAAGATCGCGGGACTAGCACAGATACGCAGTATTTT. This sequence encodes CASSQDRGTSTDTQYF.

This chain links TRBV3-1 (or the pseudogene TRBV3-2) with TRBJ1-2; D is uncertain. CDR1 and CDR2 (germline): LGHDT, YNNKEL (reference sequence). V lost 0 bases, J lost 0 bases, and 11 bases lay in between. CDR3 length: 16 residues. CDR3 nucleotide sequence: TGTGCCAGCAGCCAAGAGTCGCAGGAGTCTAACTATGGCTACACCTTC. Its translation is CASSQESQESNYGYTF.

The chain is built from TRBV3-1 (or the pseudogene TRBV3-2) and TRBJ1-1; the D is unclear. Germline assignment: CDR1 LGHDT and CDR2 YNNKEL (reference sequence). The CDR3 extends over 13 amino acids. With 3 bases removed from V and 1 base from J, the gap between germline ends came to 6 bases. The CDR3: CASSHRQNTEAFF. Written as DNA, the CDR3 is TGTGCCAGCAGCCATCGGCAGAACACTGAAGCTTTCTTT.

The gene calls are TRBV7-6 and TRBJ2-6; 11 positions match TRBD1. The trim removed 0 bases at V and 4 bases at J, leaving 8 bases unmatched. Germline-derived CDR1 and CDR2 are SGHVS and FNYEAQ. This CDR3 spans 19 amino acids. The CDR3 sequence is CASSLAWRGQGVGANVLTF. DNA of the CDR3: TGTGCCAGCAGCTTAGCGTGGCGGGGACAGGGGGTAGGGGCCAACGTCCTGACTTTC.

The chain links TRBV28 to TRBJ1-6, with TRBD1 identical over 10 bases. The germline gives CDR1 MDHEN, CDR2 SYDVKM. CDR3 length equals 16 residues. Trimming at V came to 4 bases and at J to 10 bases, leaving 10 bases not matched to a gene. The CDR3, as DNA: TGTGCCAGCAGTTCGTACAGAGGGACAGGGGAATCACCCCTCCACTTT. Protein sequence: CASSSYRGTGESPLHF. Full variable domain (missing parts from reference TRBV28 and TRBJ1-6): DVKVTQSSRYLVKRTGEKVFLECVQDMDHENMFWYRQDPGLGLRLIYFSYDVKMKEKGDIPEGYSVSREKKERFSLILESASTNQTSMYLCASSSYRGTGESPLHFGNGTRLTVT.